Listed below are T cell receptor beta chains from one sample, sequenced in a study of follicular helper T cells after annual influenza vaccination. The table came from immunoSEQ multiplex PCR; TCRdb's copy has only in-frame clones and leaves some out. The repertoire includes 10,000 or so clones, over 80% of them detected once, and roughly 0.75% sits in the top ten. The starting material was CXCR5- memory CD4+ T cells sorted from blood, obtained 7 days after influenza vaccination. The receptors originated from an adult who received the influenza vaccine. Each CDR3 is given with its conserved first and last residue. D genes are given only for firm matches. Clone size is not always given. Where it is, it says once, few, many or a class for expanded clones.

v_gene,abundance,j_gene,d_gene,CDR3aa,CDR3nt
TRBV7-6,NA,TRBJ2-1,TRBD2,CASSPASGNFNEQFF,TGTGCCAGCAGCCCAGCTAGCGGTAACTTCAATGAGCAGTTCTTC
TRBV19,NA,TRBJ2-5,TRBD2,CASSFGLAETQYF,TGTGCCAGTAGTTTCGGACTAGCGGAGACCCAGTACTTC
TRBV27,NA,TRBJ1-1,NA,CASSLGQTRNTEAFF,TGTGCCAGCAGTCTCGGACAGACCCGGAACACTGAAGCTTTCTTT
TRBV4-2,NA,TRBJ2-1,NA,CASSQDLTSYNEQFF,TGTGCCAGCAGCCAAGATCTGACCAGCTACAATGAGCAGTTCTTC
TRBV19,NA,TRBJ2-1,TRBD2,CASSRRTSGDNEQFF,TGTGCCAGTAGTCGCCGGACTAGTGGAGACAATGAGCAGTTCTTC
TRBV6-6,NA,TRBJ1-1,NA,CASRNPRGGLGTEAFF,TGTGCCAGCAGAAACCCCAGAGGCGGGCTGGGCACTGAAGCTTTCTTT
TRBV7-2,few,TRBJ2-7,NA,CASSLRQPPYEQYF,TGTGCCAGCAGCTTGCGGCAACCTCCCTACGAGCAGTACTTC
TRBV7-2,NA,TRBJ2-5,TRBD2,CASSFSREETQYF,TGTGCCAGCAGCTTTTCGCGGGAGGAGACCCAGTACTTC
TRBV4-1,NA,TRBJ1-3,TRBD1,CASSPGQAYSGNTIYF,TGCGCCAGCAGCCCGGGACAGGCCTACTCTGGAAACACCATATATTTT
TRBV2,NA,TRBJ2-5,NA,CASSVSQSRETQYF,TGTGCCAGCAGTGTTTCGCAGTCCCGAGAGACCCAGTACTTC
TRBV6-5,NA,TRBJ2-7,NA,CASSYGRVIYEQYF,TGTGCCAGCAGTTACGGTAGGGTTATATACGAGCAGTACTTC
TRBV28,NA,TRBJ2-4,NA,CASRPRYQGGLAKNIQYF,TGTGCCAGCCGGCCGAGATACCAGGGGGGACTAGCCAAAAACATTCAGTACTTC
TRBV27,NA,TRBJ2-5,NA,CASSFGQTAGETQYF,TGTGCCAGCAGTTTCGGCCAAACAGCCGGAGAGACCCAGTACTTC
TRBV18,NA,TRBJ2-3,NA,CASSPRGSSTDTQYF,TGTGCCAGCTCACCTCGGGGTAGTAGCACAGATACGCAGTATTTT
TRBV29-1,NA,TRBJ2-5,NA,CSVGGGGTQETQYF,TGCAGCGTTGGGGGCGGAGGGACCCAAGAGACCCAGTACTTC
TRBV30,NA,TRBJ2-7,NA,CAWSVGTYEQYF,TGTGCCTGGAGTGTGGGGACCTACGAGCAGTACTTC
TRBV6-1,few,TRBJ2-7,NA,CASSAKYEQYF,TGTGCCAGCAGTGCTAAATACGAGCAGTACTTC
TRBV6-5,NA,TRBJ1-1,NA,CASSPRGWPEAFF,TGTGCCAGCAGCCCGAGGGGCTGGCCTGAAGCTTTCTTT
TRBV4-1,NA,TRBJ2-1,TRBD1,CASSLPGQGNNEQFF,TGCGCCAGCAGCTTACCGGGACAGGGGAACAATGAGCAGTTCTTC
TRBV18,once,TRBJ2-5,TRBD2,CASSGTSGQETQYF,TGTGCCAGCTCAGGCACTAGCGGCCAAGAGACCCAGTACTTC
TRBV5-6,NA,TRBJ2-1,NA,CASREWRFDEQFF,TGTGCCAGCAGGGAGTGGAGGTTCGATGAGCAGTTCTTC
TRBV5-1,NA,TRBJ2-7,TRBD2,CASSYGTSGYEQYF,TGCGCCAGCAGCTATGGGACTAGCGGTTACGAGCAGTACTTC
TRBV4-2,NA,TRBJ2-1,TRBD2,CASSPSPTSGGPSSSYNEQFF,TGTGCCAGCAGCCCGAGCCCGACTAGCGGGGGGCCCTCCTCCTCCTACAATGAGCAGTTCTTC
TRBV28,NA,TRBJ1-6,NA,CASSSQGGYNSPLHF,TGTGCCAGCAGCTCCCAGGGCGGATATAATTCACCCCTCCACTTT
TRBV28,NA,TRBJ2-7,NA,CASSLAGQTYEQYF,TGTGCCAGCAGTTTGGCGGGACAGACCTACGAGCAGTACTTC
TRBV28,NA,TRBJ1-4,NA,CASSPSGITNEKLFF,TGTGCCAGCAGTCCCTCAGGGATAACTAATGAAAAACTGTTTTTT
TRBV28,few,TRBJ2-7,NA,CASLRDRPYEQYF,TGTGCCAGCTTGAGGGACCGGCCCTACGAGCAGTACTTC
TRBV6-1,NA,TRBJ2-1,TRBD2,CASRLAGSSYNEQFF,TGTGCCAGCAGACTAGCGGGTAGCTCCTACAATGAGCAGTTCTTC
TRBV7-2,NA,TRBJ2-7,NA,CASSLIAGSSYEQYF,TGTGCCAGCAGCTTAATCGCGGGGAGCTCCTACGAGCAGTACTTC
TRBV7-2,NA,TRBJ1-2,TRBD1,CASSPSRTGGDYGYTF,TGTGCCAGCAGCCCCAGCCGCACAGGGGGCGACTATGGCTACACCTTC
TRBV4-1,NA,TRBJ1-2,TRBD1,CASSRPGTGGGYTF,TGCGCCAGCAGCCGACCCGGGACAGGGGGTGGCTACACCTTC
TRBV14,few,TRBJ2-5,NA,CASSQVGQSQETQYF,TGTGCCAGCAGCCAAGTAGGCCAGAGCCAAGAGACCCAGTACTTC
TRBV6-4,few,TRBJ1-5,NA,CASSDLRLAGNQPQHF,TGTGCCAGCAGTGACTTACGACTCGCGGGCAATCAGCCCCAGCATTTT
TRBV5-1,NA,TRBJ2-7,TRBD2,CASSLTPSGRNYEQYF,TGCGCCAGCAGCTTGACCCCTAGCGGGAGGAATTACGAGCAGTACTTC
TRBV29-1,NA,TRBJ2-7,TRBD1,CSGGGQGLNEQYF,TGTAGCGGTGGGGGACAGGGTCTGAACGAGCAGTACTTC
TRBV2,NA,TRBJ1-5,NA,CASRIGQINQPQHF,TGTGCCAGCAGAATCGGACAGATCAATCAGCCCCAGCATTTT
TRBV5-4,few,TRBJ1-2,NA,CASSLDDRVGTF,TGTGCCAGCAGCTTGGATGACAGAGTAGGGACCTTC
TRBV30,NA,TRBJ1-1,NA,CALGRRSLNTEAFF,TGTGCATTGGGGCGGCGAAGCCTAAACACTGAAGCTTTCTTT
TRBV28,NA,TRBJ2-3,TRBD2,CASVPRGGFGTDTQYF,TGTGCCAGCGTCCCTCGGGGGGGCTTTGGGACAGATACGCAGTATTTT
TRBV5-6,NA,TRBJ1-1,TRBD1,CASSLVHWTGKAFF,TGTGCCAGCAGCTTGGTCCACTGGACAGGGAAAGCTTTCTTT
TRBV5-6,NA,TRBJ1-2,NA,CASRFRTGSSGYGYTF,TGTGCCAGCAGGTTCCGGACGGGCAGCTCTGGCTATGGCTACACCTTC
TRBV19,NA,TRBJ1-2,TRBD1,CASSQDGGGGYTF,TGTGCCAGTAGTCAGGACGGAGGGGGCGGCTACACCTTC